These T cell receptor beta chains were read from a single sample in a study of blood T cell repertoires in COVID-19. Assay: immunoSEQ multiplex PCR; the TCRdb copy retains only in-frame clones and omits some. The sample records some 89,000 clones, more than 75% being singletons. Sequences were obtained from peripheral blood. The receptors here all came from a human donor in a cohort sampled during active COVID-19. Both conserved end residues are part of each CDR3. A D gene is named only where the DNA matches it firmly. The size field is filled for only some rows; it gives once, few, many or a size class.

>-|TRBJ2-3|TRBV9|-
TGTGCCAGCAGCCCAAGGGTTCGGGGGTCTGTTGCAGATACGCAGTATTTT
CASSPRVRGSVADTQYF
>-|TRBJ1-1|TRBV5-1|-
TGCGCCAGCAGCTTGGTGGCAGGGGCGAACACTGAAGCTTTCTTT
CASSLVAGANTEAFF
>-|TRBJ1-1|TRBV19|TRBD1
TGTGCCAGTAGAATAGGGGGCATGAACACTGAAGCTTTCTTT
CASRIGGMNTEAFF
>-|TRBJ2-3|TRBV30|TRBD1
TGTGCCTGGAGTCCTCCCAGGGGGAATACGCAGTATTTT
CAWSPPRGNTQYF
>-|TRBJ2-1|TRBV10-3|-
TGTGCCATCAGTGAGGAGGCCGGAACCTACAATGAGCAGTTCTTC
CAISEEAGTYNEQFF
>-|TRBJ1-1|TRBV30|-
TGTGCCTGGGGTCGGGGGAACACTGAAGCTTTCTTT
CAWGRGNTEAFF
>-|TRBJ1-6|TRBV7-8|TRBD1
TGTGCCAGCAGCTTGGGACAGGGTTCACCCCTCCACTTT
CASSLGQGSPLHF
>-|TRBJ1-6|TRBV9|TRBD1
TGTGCCAGCAGCCCACGGGACAGGCCTAATTCACCCCTCCACTTT
CASSPRDRPNSPLHF
>-|TRBJ1-5|TRBV4-1|-
TGCGCCAGCAGCCAAGATCCCGGCAATCAGCCCCAGCATTTT
CASSQDPGNQPQHF
>-|TRBJ2-7|TRBV29-1|TRBD1
TGCAGCGCAACCCCCTCGACAGGGCCCGGCGAGCAGTACTTC
CSATPSTGPGEQYF
>-|TRBJ1-2|TRBV19|-
TGTGCCAGTAATACGGGGGGCTCCTATGGCTACACCTTC
CASNTGGSYGYTF
>-|TRBJ1-2|TRBV5-4|-
TGTGCCAGCAGACGGTTTACAGGGTTGGACTATGGCTACACCTTC
CASRRFTGLDYGYTF
>-|TRBJ2-7|TRBV5-4|-
TGTGCCAGCAGCGACCAATATGGGCTCGCATCCTACGAGCAGTACTTC
CASSDQYGLASYEQYF
>-|TRBJ1-6|TRBV5-4|TRBD1
TGTGCCAGCAGCACACCTTTAGCCGGGACAGGGAATTCACCCCTCCACTTT
CASSTPLAGTGNSPLHF
>-|TRBJ1-2|TRBV18|TRBD1
TGTGCCAGCTCACCACTCGAGGGGGCAATCTATGGCTACACCTTC
CASSPLEGAIYGYTF
>-|TRBJ1-1|TRBV9|TRBD1
TGTGCCAGCACCGTAGATCCAGGGGGTAGGAACACTGAAGCTTTCTTT
CASTVDPGGRNTEAFF
>-|TRBJ2-1|TRBV19|TRBD2
TGTGCCAGTAGTATAGCGGGGGGGATGGATGAGCAGTTCTTC
CASSIAGGMDEQFF
>-|TRBJ2-3|TRBV9|-
TGTGCCAGCCAACCAGAGGGCACAGATACGCAGTATTTT
CASQPEGTDTQYF
>-|TRBJ2-1|TRBV10-2|TRBD2
TGCGCCAGCAGGGGCGGGAGGGCCCACAATGAGCAGTTCTTC
CASRGGRAHNEQFF
>-|TRBJ2-2|TRBV18|-
TGTGCCAGCTCAGCGACAGGAAAAACCGGGGAGCTGTTTTTT
CASSATGKTGELFF
>-|TRBJ1-4|TRBV5-5|-
TGTGCCAGCAGCTTGGGTAGGGGAAAGGAAAAACTGTTTTTT
CASSLGRGKEKLFF
>once|TRBJ1-4|TRBV6-6|-
TGTGCCAGCAGGAACAGGGCAACTAATGAAAAACTGTTTTTT
CASRNRATNEKLFF
>-|TRBJ2-1|TRBV24-1|-
TGTGCCACCAGTGATCGGGGTACCCCTCGTAATGAGCAGTTCTTC
CATSDRGTPRNEQFF
>-|TRBJ2-5|TRBV5-1|TRBD2
TGCGCCAGCAGCTTACTAGCGGGAGGGGGCCAAGAGACCCAGTACTTC
CASSLLAGGGQETQYF
>-|TRBJ2-3|TRBV3-1/TRBV3-2|TRBD2
TGTGCCAGCAGCCAAGGGCCCACTAGCGGAGATACGCAGTATTTT
CASSQGPTSGDTQYF